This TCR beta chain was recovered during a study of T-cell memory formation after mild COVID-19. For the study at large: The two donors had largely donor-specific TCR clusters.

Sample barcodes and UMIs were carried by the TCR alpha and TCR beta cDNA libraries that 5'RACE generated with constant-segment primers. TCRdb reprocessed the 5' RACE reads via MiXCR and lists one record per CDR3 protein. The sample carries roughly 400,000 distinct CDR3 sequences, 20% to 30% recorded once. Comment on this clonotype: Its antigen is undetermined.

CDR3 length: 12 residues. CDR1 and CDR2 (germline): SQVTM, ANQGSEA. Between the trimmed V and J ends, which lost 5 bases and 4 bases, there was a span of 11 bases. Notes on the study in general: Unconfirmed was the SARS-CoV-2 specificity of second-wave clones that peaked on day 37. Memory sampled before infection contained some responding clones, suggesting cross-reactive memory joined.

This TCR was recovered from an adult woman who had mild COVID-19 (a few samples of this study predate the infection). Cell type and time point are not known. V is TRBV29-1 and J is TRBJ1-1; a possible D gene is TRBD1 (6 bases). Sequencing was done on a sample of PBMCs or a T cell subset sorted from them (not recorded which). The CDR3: CSVTQGPTEAFF. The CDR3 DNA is TGCAGCGTTACACAGGGCCCCACTGAAGCTTTCTTT.